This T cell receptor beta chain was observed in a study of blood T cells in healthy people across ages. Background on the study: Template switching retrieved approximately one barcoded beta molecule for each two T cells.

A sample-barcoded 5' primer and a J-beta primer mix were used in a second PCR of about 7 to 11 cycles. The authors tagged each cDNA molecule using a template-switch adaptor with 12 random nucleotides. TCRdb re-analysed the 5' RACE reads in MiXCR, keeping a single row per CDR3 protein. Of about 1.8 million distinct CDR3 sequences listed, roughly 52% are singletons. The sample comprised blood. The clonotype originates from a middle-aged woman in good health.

The CDR3 spells CASSSLRWGEQYF. The CDR3 coding sequence is TGTGCCAGCAGTTCCCTACGGTGGGGGGAGCAGTACTTC. The chain couples TRBV12-3 or TRBV12-4 to TRBJ2-7, with D possibly called TRBD1 or TRBD2 (5 bases each). V lost 4 bases and J 7 bases, leaving 14 bases between the germline ends. This CDR3 contains 13 residues.